This TCR beta chain was sequenced during a study of regulatory T cells in long-lasting Graves disease. Libraries of TCR beta came from iRepertoire HTBI primers plus Arm-PCR of CDR3 regions. TCRdb processed the multiplex PCR reads anew with MiXCR; each CDR3 protein has one entry. The repertoire holds 380,000 or so distinct CDR3 sequences, with about a sixth as singletons. V lost 1 base to trimming and J lost 12 bases, with 12 bases between them. Germline CDR1 MDHEN, CDR2 SYDVKM. The length of the CDR3 is 12 residues. Time point in this sample: newly diagnosed GD, antithyroid drugs for less than 3 months. RNA from PBMCs was the source of the TCR library. The sample holds many counts of this clonotype. This sample was shared with a second study, whose subject was T cells in Graves' hyperthyroidism and ophthalmopathy.

Sequences were derived from peripheral blood mononuclear cells (PBMCs), sampled at new diagnosis, from a patient treated with antithyroid drugs. The chain joins TRBV28 to TRBJ1-1, with D tentatively TRBD1 (5 bases). The sequence came from a woman under 30 with Graves disease. In DNA, the CDR3 is TGTGCCAGCAGTTTATTACCGGGGCTGACTTTCTTT. Residues: CASSLLPGLTFF. Filled out from reference TRBV28 and TRBJ1-1, the complete variable domain reads DVKVTQSSRYLVKRTGEKVFLECVQDMDHENMFWYRQDPGLGLRLIYFSYDVKMKEKGDIPEGYSVSREKKERFSLILESASTNQTSMYLCASSLLPGLTFFGQGTRLTVV.